This T cell receptor beta chain stems from a study of blood T cell repertoires in COVID-19. Study in general: Sites across the United States, Italy and Spain contributed samples from acute and convalescent COVID-19. The analysed material was cDNA or gDNA that came from T cells, B-cell-depleted T cells, or PBMCs.

The CDR3 has 15 residues. Trimming stripped 2 bases from V and 1 base from J, with 10 bases between. Germline CDR1 reads MNHEY; CDR2 reads SVGAGI. Original processing notes: The assay estimated nucleated cells by amplifying reference gene primers. Clones were read by immunoSEQ multiplex PCR, and TCRdb kept only the in-frame ones, dropping some. That table supplies the V and J calls and clone size; D and trimming were determined from the DNA. The data contain over 300,000 clones, approximately 88% of them singletons. The clonotype comes from a man aged 18 to 30 who had recovered from COVID-19. The chain links TRBV6-5 to TRBJ2-3; D gene ambiguous. The specimen sequenced was peripheral blood. DNA for the CDR3: TGTGCCAGCAGTTACGTCGATCGGGGCACAGATACGCAGTATTTT. Protein: CASSYVDRGTDTQYF.